The present T cell receptor beta chain was sequenced within a study of T cells in Graves' hyperthyroidism and ophthalmopathy. Whole-study findings and limits: Ophthalmopathy was distinguished from stable hyperthyroidism by 13 V-J signatures.

Many counts were recorded for this clonotype. The antigen remains unidentified. The CDR3 has 12 amino acids. Germline lookup yields CDR1 GTSNPN and CDR2 SVGIG (reference sequence). TCR beta CDR3 regions were amplified from RNA transcripts. HTBI primers were used for first-round RT-PCR of the TCR CDR3. TCRdb reanalysed the multiplex PCR reads using MiXCR and keeps one entry per CDR3 protein. The repertoire includes a few hundred thousand distinct CDR3 sequences, 20% to 25% of them detected once, and around 60% sits in the top ten. Ophthalmopathy patients showed a Clinical Activity Score of at least 3, NOSPECS grade of at least 4 and duration under 3 months.

Material: blood. The receptor comes from a man younger than 45 with Graves' ophthalmopathy. This chain uses TRBV30 with TRBJ2-2, with D uncertain. The CDR3: CASARNTGELFF. CDR3 bases: TGTGCTTCAGCCCGAAACACCGGGGAGCTGTTTTTT.